The TCR beta chain described here comes from a study of blood T cell repertoires in COVID-19. As for the study in general: Acute and convalescent COVID-19 specimens originated in the United States, Italy and Spain.

CDR3 length: 15 residues. CDR1 is MDHEN and CDR2 is SYDVKM in the germline V gene. The junction had 6 bases not matched to a gene; V was cut back by 5 bases and J by 0 bases. Ages ranged from about 18 to 100 years, with residence in approximately 23 US areas. Two negative PCRs, clearance, or symptom resolution had been documented for recovered Cohort 3 donors. In the original analysis: Scientists estimated how many nucleated cells there were by amplifying reference gene primers. Here immunoSEQ multiplex PCR was the method, and the copy in TCRdb shows in-frame clones only, minus some. For V, J and clone size, that table is used; D and trimming come from the DNA. The sample yields roughly 250,000 clones, 85% to 90% seen once.

This clonotype was sampled from a woman between 50 and 59 years old who had recovered from COVID-19. The sample comprised PBMCs or T cells enriched from blood (not recorded which). The chain uses TRBV28 and TRBJ2-7, with TRBD1 matching 8 bases. Here the CDR3 reads CASSHGQGPSYEQYF. Written as DNA, the CDR3 is TGTGCCAGCAGTCACGGACAGGGTCCCTCCTACGAGCAGTACTTC.